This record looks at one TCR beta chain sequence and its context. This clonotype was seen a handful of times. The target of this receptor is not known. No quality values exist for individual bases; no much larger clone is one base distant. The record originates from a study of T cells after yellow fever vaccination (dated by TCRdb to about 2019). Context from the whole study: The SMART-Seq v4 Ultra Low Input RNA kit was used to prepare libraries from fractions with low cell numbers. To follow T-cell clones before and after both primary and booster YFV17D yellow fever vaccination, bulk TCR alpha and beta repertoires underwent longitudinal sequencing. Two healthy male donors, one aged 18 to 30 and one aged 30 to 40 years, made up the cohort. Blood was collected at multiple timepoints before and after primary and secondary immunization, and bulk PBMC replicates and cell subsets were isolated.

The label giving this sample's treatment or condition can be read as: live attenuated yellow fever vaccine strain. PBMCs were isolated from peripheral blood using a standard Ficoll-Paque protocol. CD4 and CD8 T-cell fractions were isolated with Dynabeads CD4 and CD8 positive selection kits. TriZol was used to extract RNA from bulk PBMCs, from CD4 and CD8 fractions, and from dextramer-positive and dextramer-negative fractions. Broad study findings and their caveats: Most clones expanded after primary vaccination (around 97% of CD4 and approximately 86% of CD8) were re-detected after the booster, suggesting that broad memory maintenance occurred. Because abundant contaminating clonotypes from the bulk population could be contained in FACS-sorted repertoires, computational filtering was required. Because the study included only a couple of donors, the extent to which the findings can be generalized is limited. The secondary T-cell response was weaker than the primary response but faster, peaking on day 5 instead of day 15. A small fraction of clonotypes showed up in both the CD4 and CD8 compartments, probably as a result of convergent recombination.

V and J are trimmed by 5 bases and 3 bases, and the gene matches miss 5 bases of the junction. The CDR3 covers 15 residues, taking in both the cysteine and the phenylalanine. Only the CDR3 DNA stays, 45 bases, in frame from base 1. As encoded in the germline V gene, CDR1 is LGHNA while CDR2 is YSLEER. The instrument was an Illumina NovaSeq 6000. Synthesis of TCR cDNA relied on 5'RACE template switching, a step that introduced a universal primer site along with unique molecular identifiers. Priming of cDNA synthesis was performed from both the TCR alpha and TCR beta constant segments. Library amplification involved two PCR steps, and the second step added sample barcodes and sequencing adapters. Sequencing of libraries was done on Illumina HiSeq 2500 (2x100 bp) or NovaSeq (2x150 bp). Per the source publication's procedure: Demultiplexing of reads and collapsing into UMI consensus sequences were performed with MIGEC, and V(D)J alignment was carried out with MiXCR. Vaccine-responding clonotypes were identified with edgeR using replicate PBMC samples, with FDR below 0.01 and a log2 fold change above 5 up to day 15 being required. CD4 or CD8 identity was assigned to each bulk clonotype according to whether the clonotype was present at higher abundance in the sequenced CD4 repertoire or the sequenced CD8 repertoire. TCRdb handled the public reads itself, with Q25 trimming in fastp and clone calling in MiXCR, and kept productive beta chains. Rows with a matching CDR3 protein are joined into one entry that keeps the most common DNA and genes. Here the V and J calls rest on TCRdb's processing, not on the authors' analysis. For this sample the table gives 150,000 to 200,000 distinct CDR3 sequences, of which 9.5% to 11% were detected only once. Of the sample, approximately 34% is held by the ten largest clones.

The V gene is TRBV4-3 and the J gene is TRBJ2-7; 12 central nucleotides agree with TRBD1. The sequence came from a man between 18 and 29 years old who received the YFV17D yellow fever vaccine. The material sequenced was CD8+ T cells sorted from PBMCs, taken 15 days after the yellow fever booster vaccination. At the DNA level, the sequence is TGCGCCAGCAGCGCCGGGACAGGGGGCCGCTACGAGCAGTACTTC. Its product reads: CASSAGTGGRYEQYF.